This T cell receptor beta chain was obtained from a study of CD8 T cells in ankylosing spondylitis (TCRdb year 2017). Background on the whole study: The study set out to find disease-linked TCR variants by profiling T cell receptor beta repertoires in ankylosing spondylitis patients and healthy donors. The whole study cohort included about a hundred healthy donors and about two dozen ankylosing spondylitis patients. Peripheral blood samples were taken, and synovial fluid was additionally collected from ankylosing spondylitis patients. Here is what the overall study found, with its caveats: Some TCR beta motif variants had previously been reported in synovial fluid and blood of reactive arthritis patients, which suggested common disease-initiation mechanisms. Significant enrichment of the disease-linked clones was reported in matched synovial fluid samples from ankylosing spondylitis patients. A TCR beta motif made up of several highly homologous amino acid variants appeared to be characteristic of blood from ankylosing spondylitis patients. A CD8+ phenotype was shown by the disease-linked clones, which were found at relatively low frequencies in peripheral blood.

V and J are trimmed by 6 bases and 7 bases, and the gene matches miss 6 bases of the junction. Via the germline V gene, CDR1 is LGHNT and CDR2 FRNRAP. There are 13 amino acids in the CDR3, from cysteine to phenylalanine inclusive. Only CDR3 DNA is held: 39 bases, read in frame from base 1. Sequencing instrument: Illumina HiSeq 2500. Quantitative 5'-RACE with molecular barcodes was used to prepare TCR beta libraries. The published analysis was carried out like this. To identify disease-linked TCR variants, a new computational method was used, one built on a probabilistic model of VDJ rearrangement. Using fastp at Q25 and MiXCR, TCRdb reprocessed the public reads and kept productive beta chains. Rows merge per CDR3 protein into single entries with the most common DNA and genes. These V and J calls derive from TCRdb rather than the authors' analysis. This sample has hundreds of thousands of distinct CDR3 sequences in its table, and roughly 26% of those were observed once. The ten most abundant clones make up 0.85% to 1% of the sample.

This clonotype was counted a few times. The clone's antigen remains unknown. Base-call qualities are not available, and no considerably larger clone is one nucleotide away. Recombination connected TRBV12-5 to TRBJ2-1, and TRBD2 matches 7 of the central bases. This TCR was recovered from a male donor with ankylosing spondylitis. The specimen was blood, either unsorted or a sorted T cell fraction (not recorded which). The CDR3 has the sequence CASGPGGSNEQFF. The DNA sequence is as follows: TGTGCTAGTGGCCCGGGGGGATCGAATGAGCAGTTCTTC. The entire variable domain, with the stretches around the CDR3 drawn from the reference TRBV12-5 and TRBJ2-1 proteins, is DARVTQTPRHKVTEMGQEVTMRCQPILGHNTVFWYRQTMMQGLELLAYFRNRAPLDDSGMPKDRFSAEMPDATLATLKIQPSEPRDSAVYFCASGPGGSNEQFFGPGTRLTVL.